This entry lists 6 T cell receptor beta chains sequenced from one sample in a study of beta chain features in type 1 diabetes. Investigators reverse transcribed all isolated RNA, so they sequenced expressed TCRB transcripts. Clones were read by immunoSEQ multiplex PCR, and TCRdb kept only the in-frame ones, dropping some. The table has about 410,000 clones, approximately 15% seen once; the top ten hold about 0.034%. The sample was naive CD4+ T cells from blood. Source of these receptors: a man aged 30-40 years in good health.

This chain joins TRBV5-6 and TRBJ2-1; 12 bases align to TRBD2. In germline, CDR1 is SGHDT, CDR2 YYEEEE. The V and J ends lost 4 bases and 7 bases, in that order; junction bases with no gene match: 9. The CDR3 is 16 residues long. The CDR3 loop is CASSALRLAGVNEQFF. DNA for the CDR3: TGTGCCAGCAGCGCGCTAAGACTAGCGGGAGTGAATGAGCAGTTCTTC.

A few counts support this clone. The chain joins TRBV4-3 to TRBJ2-1, with 13 bases aligning to TRBD2. CDR1 and CDR2 (germline): LGHNA, YSLEER. Trimming removed 2 bases from V and 8 bases from J; junction bases left unmatched: 6. This CDR3 has 16 residues. The CDR3 loop reads CASSQSGLAGDYEQFF. The CDR3 DNA is TGCGCCAGCAGCCAATCCGGACTAGCGGGAGACTATGAGCAGTTCTTC.

The sample holds a few counts of this clone. J is TRBJ2-7 and V is TRBV7-9; tentatively, D is TRBD1 (6 bases). The ends were cut back, 5 bases at V and 4 bases at J, with 12 bases in the middle. Looked up from germline, CDR1 is SEHNR and CDR2 is FQNEAQ (reference sequence). The CDR3 loop spans 13 amino acids. The CDR3 loop reads CASSRPQGYEQYV. The CDR3 DNA reads as TGTGCCAGCAGCCGACCACAGGGATACGAGCAGTACGTC.

This clone was counted a few times. The chain couples TRBV10-3 to TRBJ2-1, with TRBD2 identical over 11 bases. V dropped 10 bases and J dropped 4; count of bases not matched to a gene: 6. CDR3 length: 14 amino acids. CDR1 ENHRY and CDR2 SYGVKD come from the germline V gene. CDR3 sequence (DNA): TGTGCCACACGGACTAGCGGGTCATACAATGAGCAGTTCTTC. Amino acid sequence: CATRTSGSYNEQFF.

The genes are TRBV5-1 and TRBJ1-1, with 10 nucleotides matching TRBD1. Unmatched junction bases numbered 5, after V lost 8 bases and J lost 1 base. CDR1 is SGHRS and CDR2 is YFSETQ in the germline V gene. This CDR3 comprises 14 residues. CDR3 loop: CASRTGGSNTEAFF. The CDR3 bases are TGCGCCAGTCGGACAGGGGGATCGAACACTGAAGCTTTCTTT.

This clone came up a few times. This chain connects TRBV30 to TRBJ1-1, with TRBD1 identical over 7 bases. J was trimmed by 5 bases and V by 0 bases; bases with no gene match: 6. This CDR3 region has 14 residues. Germline V gene lookup returns CDR1 GTSNPN and CDR2 SVGIG (reference sequence). The CDR3 coding sequence is TGTGCCTGGAGTGTACCAGGGGGGTTGACTGAAGCTTTCTTT. This gives the protein CAWSVPGGLTEAFF.